A selection of T cell receptor beta chains follows, all from one sample in a study of blood T cells in healthy people across ages. Using its own MiXCR run on the 5' RACE reads, TCRdb lists one record per CDR3 protein. The sample records 800,000 to 950,000 distinct CDR3 sequences, just under 30% being singletons. This sample was shared with a second study, whose subject was T cells of mothers and their children.

Material for sequencing was blood. The receptors here all came from a woman aged 35 to 49 in good health. CDR3s include the opening cysteine and the closing phenylalanine or tryptophan. The order of the fields is D gene, J gene, V gene, clone size, CDR3 DNA, CDR3 protein. The D gene is left open where the match is weak. Clone size, where shown, is once, few, many, or a class for clones that have expanded.

-,TRBJ2-3,TRBV12-3/TRBV12-4,many,TGTGCCAGCAGTTCCGGGTCTCTAAGGTTGGCGCAGTATTTT,CASSSGSLRLAQYF
-,TRBJ2-7,TRBV10-3,-,TGTGCCATCAGTGAGGAGGGGGGAGGTCTTTACGAGCAGTACTTC,CAISEEGGGLYEQYF
-,TRBJ2-2,TRBV13,-,TGTGCCAGCAACAGAGCTAGCACCGGGGAGCTGTTTTTT,CASNRASTGELFF
TRBD2,TRBJ2-3,TRBV5-1,-,TGCGCCAGCAGCTTGGGGACTAGCGGCAGAGCCACAGATACGCAGTATTTT,CASSLGTSGRATDTQYF
-,TRBJ2-5,TRBV5-1,-,TGCGCCAGCTCCACTCACAGGGGGGGGACCCAGTACTTC,CASSTHRGGTQYF
-,TRBJ2-5,TRBV20-1,-,TGCAGTGCTAGAGATGAGATGTGGAAACACAATGAGCAGTACTTC,CSARDEMWKHNEQYF
-,TRBJ2-5,TRBV28,many,TGTGCCAGCAAACCCAATGGGTGGCAAGAGACCCAGTACTTC,CASKPNGWQETQYF
TRBD1,TRBJ1-5,TRBV28,-,TGTGCCAGCACCCCCGGACAGGTCGGCAATCAGCCCCAGCATTTT,CASTPGQVGNQPQHF
-,TRBJ2-7,TRBV5-1,-,TGCGCCAGCAGCTGGAGGCCGGACGCGATGGACGAGCAGTACTTC,CASSWRPDAMDEQYF
-,TRBJ1-2,TRBV28,many,TGTGCCAGCAGAGCGGGAGCGGGGACTGCCTATGGCTACACCTTC,CASRAGAGTAYGYTF
-,TRBJ2-1,TRBV15,-,TGTGCCGCCAGCAGGGATGAAGCCCGGAAGCAGTTCTTC,CAASRDEARKQFF
-,TRBJ1-2,TRBV9,-,TGTGCCAGCAGCGCCACCGCTAACTATGGCTACACCTTC,CASSATANYGYTF
TRBD1,TRBJ2-1,TRBV24-1,-,TGTGCCACCAGTGAATTGGGGACAGGGGGGTACAATGAGCAGTTCTTC,CATSELGTGGYNEQFF
TRBD1,TRBJ1-2,TRBV28,few,TGTGCCAGCAGTCCAACAGGGGAGGCTAACTATGGCTACACCTTC,CASSPTGEANYGYTF
-,TRBJ2-2,TRBV6-5,few,TGTGCCAGCTCAAGGGGAGTGGCCGGGGAGCTGTTTTTT,CASSRGVAGELFF
-,TRBJ1-2,TRBV20-1,few,TGCAGTGCCGCCGGACAGTTCTCCTATGGCTACACCTTC,CSAAGQFSYGYTF
-,TRBJ2-1,TRBV20-1,-,TGCAGTGCGGGGAAAACGAATGAGCAGTTCTTC,CSAGKTNEQFF
-,TRBJ1-5,TRBV28,-,TGTGCCAGCAGTCTCGGACCTAGGGGTGGCAATCAGCCCCAGCATTTT,CASSLGPRGGNQPQHF
-,TRBJ1-1,TRBV4-1,few,TGCGCCAGCAGCGCTGGAGGGGACACTGAAGCTTTCTTT,CASSAGGDTEAFF
-,TRBJ2-7,TRBV10-3,-,TGTGCCATCAGCTTTGCACCCTCCTACGAGCAGTACTTC,CAISFAPSYEQYF
-,TRBJ2-1,TRBV20-1,few,TGCAGTGCTAGGGGGATCCCTTCCTACAATGAGCAGTTCTTC,CSARGIPSYNEQFF
-,TRBJ1-1,TRBV5-1,-,TGCGCCAGCAGCTTCGAGTTACCCAACACTGAAGCTTTCTTT,CASSFELPNTEAFF
TRBD2,TRBJ2-7,TRBV4-1,-,TGCGCCAGCAGCCATGGGATAGCGGGGGGGCCGCGCCTCTACGAGCAGTACTTC,CASSHGIAGGPRLYEQYF
-,TRBJ2-2,TRBV6-1,-,TGTGCCAGCAGTGATGAAGCAGGGGGGGTCGGGGAGCTGTTTTTT,CASSDEAGGVGELFF